This T cell receptor (beta chain) was identified in a study of vaccination effects on CD4 cells after COVID-19. Study as a whole: Post-vaccine samples followed the second dose by a median of 72 days.

The ViraFEST assay expanded antigen-specific CD4+ T cells with viral peptide pools before sequencing. Once cultured for approximately eleven days, the cells underwent separation to obtain CD4+ T cells. The participants, recipients of two vaccine doses, got either BNT162b2 or mRNA-1273. Wells of 1.8 million or so PBMC each were grown with 8.5 to 10 IU/ml IL-2 and about 9.7 ug/ml peptides. Half-medium changes using IL-2 medium occurred on days 3 and 7. The CDR3 is 13 amino acids. CDR1 SGHKS and CDR2 YYEKEE come from the germline V gene (reference sequence). Trimming cost V 1 base and J 4 bases, with 8 bases left between them. This clone showed up just once. Its cognate antigen is unknown. The method was immunoSEQ multiplex PCR; TCRdb's version includes in-frame clones alone and lacks a portion of them. The data hold some 25,000 clones, with 73% observed a single time. Study results and caveats: Infection- and vaccine-induced clones contracted markedly late after vaccination.

The material sequenced was CD4+ T cells from PBMCs cultured with SARS-CoV-2 spike peptides, taken after COVID-19 vaccination. The rearrangement links TRBV5-5 to TRBJ2-5; no clear D gene. The sequence came from a human donor who received a COVID-19 vaccine. The CDR3 DNA reads TGTGCCAGCAGCTTGATCTCTTCAGAGACCCAGTACTTC. Translating it yields CASSLISSETQYF.